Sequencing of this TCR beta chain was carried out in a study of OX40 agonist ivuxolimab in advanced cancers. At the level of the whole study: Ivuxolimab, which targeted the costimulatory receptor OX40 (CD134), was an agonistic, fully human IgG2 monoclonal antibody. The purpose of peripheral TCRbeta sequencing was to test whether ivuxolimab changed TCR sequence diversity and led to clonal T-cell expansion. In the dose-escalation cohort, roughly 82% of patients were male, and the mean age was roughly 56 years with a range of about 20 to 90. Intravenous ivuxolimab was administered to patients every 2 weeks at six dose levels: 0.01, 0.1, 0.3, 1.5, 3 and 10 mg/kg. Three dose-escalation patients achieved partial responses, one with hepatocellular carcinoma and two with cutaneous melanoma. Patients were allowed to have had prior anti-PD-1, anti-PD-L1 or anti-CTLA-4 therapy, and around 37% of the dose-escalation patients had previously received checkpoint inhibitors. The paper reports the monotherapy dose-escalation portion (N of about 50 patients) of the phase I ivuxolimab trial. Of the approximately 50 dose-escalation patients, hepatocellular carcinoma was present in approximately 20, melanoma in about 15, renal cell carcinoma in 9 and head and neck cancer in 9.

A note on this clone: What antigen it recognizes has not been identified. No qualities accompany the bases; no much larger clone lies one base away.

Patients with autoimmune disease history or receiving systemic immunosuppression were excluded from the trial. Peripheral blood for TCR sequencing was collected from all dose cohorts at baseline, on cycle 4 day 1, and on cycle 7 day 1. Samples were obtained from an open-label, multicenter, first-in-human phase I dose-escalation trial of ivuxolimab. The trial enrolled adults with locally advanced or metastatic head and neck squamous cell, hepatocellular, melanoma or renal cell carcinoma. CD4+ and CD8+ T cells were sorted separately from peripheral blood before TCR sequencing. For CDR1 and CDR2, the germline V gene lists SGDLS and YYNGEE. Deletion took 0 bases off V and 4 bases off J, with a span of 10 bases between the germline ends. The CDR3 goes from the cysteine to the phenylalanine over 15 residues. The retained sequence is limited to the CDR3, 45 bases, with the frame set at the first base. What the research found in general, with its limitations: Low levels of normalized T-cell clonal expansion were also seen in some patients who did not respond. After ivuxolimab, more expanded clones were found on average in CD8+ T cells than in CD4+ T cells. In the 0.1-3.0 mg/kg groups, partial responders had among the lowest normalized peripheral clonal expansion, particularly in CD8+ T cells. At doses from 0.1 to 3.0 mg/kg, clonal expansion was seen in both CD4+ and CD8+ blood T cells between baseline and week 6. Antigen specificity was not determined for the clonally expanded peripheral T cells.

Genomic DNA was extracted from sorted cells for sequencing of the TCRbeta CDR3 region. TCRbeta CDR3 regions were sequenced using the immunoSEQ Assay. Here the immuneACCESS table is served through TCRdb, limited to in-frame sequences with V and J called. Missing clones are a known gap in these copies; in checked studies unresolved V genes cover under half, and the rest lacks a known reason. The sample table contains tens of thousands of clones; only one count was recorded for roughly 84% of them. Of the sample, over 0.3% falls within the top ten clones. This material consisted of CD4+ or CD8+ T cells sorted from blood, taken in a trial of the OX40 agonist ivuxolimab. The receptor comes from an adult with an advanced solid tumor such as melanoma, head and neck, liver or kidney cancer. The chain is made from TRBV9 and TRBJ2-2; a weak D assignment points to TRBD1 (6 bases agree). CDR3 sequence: CASSVATGRTGELFF. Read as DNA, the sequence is TGTGCCAGCAGCGTAGCCACAGGGCGCACCGGGGAGCTGTTTTTT.